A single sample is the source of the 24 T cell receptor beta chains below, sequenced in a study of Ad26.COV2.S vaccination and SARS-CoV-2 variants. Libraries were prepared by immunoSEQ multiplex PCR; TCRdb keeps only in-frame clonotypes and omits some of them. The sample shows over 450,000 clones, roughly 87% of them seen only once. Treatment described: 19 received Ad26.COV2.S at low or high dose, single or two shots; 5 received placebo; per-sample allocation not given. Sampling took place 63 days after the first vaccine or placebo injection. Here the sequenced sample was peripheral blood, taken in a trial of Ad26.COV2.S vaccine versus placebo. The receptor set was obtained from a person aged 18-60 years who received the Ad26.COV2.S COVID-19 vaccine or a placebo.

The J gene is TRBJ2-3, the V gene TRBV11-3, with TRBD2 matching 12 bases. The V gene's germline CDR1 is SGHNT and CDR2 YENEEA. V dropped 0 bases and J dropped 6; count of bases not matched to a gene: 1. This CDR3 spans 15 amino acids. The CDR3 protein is CASSLETSGRDTQYF. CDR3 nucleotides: TGTGCCAGCAGCTTAGAAACTAGCGGGAGGGATACGCAGTATTTT. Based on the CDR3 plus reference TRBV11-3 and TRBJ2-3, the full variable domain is EAGVVQSPRYKIIEKKQPVAFWCNPISGHNTLYWYLQNLGQGPELLIRYENEEAVDDSQLPKDRFSAERLKGVDSTLKIQPAELGDSAVYLCASSLETSGRDTQYFGPGTRLTVL.

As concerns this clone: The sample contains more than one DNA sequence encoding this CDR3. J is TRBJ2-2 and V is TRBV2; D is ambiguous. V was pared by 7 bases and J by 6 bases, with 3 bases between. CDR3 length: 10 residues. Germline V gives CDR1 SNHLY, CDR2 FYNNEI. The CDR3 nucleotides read TGTGCCAGCAAGTCCGGGGAGCTGTTTTTT. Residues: CASKSGELFF.

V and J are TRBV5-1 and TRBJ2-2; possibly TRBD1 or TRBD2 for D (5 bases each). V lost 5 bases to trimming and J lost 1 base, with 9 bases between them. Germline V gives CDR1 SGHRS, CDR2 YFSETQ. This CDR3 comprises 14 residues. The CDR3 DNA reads TGCGCCAGCAGTAGGGACCTGAACACCGGGGAGCTGTTTTTT. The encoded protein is CASSRDLNTGELFF.

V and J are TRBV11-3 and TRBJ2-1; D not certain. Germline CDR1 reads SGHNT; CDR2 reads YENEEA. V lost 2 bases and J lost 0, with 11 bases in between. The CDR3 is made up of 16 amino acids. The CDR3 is CASSLTSSSSYNEQFF. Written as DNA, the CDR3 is TGTGCCAGCAGCTTAACAAGTTCCAGCTCCTACAATGAGCAGTTCTTC.

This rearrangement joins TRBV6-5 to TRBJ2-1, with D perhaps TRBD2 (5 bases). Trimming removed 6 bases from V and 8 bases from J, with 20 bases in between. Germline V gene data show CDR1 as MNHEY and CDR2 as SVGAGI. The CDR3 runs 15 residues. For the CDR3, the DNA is TGTGCCAGCAGCAAAAGAACAAACGGAGGCTATGAGCAGTTCTTC. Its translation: CASSKRTNGGYEQFF.

CDR3 bases: TGTGCCTGGAGTGTAATGGGGGGACTAGCGACCGGGGAGCTGTTTTTT. Translated: CAWSVMGGLATGELFF. The genes are TRBV30 and TRBJ2-2, with 10 nucleotides matching TRBD2. V was pared by 0 bases and J by 5 bases, with 6 bases of the junction left unmatched. CDR3 length equals 16 residues. Germline CDR1 reads GTSNPN; CDR2 reads SVGIG (reference sequence).

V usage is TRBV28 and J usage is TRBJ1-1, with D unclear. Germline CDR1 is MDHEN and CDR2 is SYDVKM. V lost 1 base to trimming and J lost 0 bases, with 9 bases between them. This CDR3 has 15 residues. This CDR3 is CASSLSAALNTEAFF. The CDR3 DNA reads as TGTGCCAGCAGTTTATCAGCAGCGCTGAACACTGAAGCTTTCTTT.

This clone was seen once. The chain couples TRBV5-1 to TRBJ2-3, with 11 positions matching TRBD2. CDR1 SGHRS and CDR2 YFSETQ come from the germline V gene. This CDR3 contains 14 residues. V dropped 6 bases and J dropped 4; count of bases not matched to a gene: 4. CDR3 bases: TGCGCCAGCAAACTAGCGGGGGCCCCAGATACGCAGTATTTT. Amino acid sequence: CASKLAGAPDTQYF.

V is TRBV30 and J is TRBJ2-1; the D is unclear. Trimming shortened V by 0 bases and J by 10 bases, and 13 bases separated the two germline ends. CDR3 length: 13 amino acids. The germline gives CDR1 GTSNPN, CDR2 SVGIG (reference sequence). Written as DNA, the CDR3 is TGTGCCTGGAGTGTAGGAGAGACCGGGGAGCAGTTCTTC. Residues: CAWSVGETGEQFF.

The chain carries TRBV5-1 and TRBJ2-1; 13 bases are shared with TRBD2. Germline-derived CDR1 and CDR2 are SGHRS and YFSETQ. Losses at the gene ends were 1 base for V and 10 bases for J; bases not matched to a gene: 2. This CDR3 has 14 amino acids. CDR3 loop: CASSLRTSGGEQFF. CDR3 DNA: TGCGCCAGCAGCTTGAGGACTAGCGGGGGAGAGCAGTTCTTC. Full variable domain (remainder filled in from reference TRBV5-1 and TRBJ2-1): KAGVTQTPRYLIKTRGQQVTLSCSPISGHRSVSWYQQTPGQGLQFLFEYFSETQRNKGNFPGRFSGRQFSNSRSEMNVSTLELGDSALYLCASSLRTSGGEQFFGPGTRLTVL.

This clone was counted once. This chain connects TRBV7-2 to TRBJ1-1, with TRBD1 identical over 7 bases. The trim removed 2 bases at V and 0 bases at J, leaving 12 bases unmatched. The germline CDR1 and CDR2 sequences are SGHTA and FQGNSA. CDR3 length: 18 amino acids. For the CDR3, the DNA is TGTGCCAGCAGCTTAAGCCCCCCAGGGGGGGCAATGAACACTGAAGCTTTCTTT. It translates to CASSLSPPGGAMNTEAFF.

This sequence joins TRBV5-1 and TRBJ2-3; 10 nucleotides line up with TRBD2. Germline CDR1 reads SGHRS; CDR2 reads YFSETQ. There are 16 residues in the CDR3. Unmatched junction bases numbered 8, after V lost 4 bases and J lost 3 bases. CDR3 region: CASSLMTAGGTDTQYF. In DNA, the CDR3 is TGCGCCAGCAGCCTAATGACAGCGGGAGGGACAGATACGCAGTATTTT. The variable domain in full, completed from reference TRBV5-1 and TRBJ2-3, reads KAGVTQTPRYLIKTRGQQVTLSCSPISGHRSVSWYQQTPGQGLQFLFEYFSETQRNKGNFPGRFSGRQFSNSRSEMNVSTLELGDSALYLCASSLMTAGGTDTQYFGPGTRLTVL.

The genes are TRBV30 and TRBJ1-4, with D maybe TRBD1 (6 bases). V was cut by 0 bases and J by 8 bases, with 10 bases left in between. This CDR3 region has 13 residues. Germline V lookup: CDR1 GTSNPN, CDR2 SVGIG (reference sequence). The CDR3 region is CAWSVQGREKLFF. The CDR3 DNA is TGTGCCTGGAGTGTACAGGGTAGAGAAAAACTGTTTTTT.

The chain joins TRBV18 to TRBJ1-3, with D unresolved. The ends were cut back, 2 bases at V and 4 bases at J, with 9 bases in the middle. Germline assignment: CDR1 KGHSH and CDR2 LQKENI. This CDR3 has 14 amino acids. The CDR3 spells CASSPSIGGNTIYF. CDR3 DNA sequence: TGTGCCAGCTCACCATCTATTGGAGGAAACACCATATATTTT.

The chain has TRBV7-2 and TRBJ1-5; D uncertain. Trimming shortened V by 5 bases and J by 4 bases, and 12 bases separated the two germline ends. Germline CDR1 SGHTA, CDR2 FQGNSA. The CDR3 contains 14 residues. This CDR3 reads CASSAQPGNQPQHF. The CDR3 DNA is TGTGCCAGCAGCGCGCAACCTGGGAATCAGCCCCAGCATTTT.

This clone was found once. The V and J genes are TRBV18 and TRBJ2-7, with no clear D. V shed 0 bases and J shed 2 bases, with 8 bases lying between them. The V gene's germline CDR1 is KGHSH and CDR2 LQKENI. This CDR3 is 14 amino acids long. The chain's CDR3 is CASSPPSSTYEQYF. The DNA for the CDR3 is TGTGCCAGCTCACCACCGTCCAGTACCTACGAGCAGTACTTC.

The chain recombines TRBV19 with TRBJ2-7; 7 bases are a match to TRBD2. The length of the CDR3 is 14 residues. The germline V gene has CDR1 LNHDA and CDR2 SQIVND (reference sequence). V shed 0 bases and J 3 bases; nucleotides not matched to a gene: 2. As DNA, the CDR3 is TGTGCCAGTAGTATAGATCCTAGCGGCTACGAGCAGTACTTC. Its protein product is CASSIDPSGYEQYF.

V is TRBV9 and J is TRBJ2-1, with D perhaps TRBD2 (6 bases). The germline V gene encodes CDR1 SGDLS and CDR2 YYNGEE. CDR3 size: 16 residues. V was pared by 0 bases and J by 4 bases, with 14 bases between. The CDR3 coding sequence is TGTGCCAGCAGCGTAGGCGTTAGCGGAAAGTACAATGAGCAGTTCTTC. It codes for CASSVGVSGKYNEQFF.

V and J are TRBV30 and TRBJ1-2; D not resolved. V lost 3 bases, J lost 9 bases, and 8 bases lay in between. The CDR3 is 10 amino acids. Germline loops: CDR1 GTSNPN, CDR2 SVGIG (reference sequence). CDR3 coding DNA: TGTGCCTGGAGGGCGGGCCGCTACACCTTC. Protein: CAWRAGRYTF. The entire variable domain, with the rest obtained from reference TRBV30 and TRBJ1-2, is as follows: SQTIHQWPATLVQPVGSPLSLECTVEGTSNPNLYWYRQAAGRGLQLLFYSVGIGQISSEVPQNLSASRPQDRQFILSSKKLLLSDSGFYLCAWRAGRYTFGSGTRLTVV.

CDR3 sequence (DNA): TGTGCCAGCAGCTTGAGGACTAGCGGGGGGCGACAGTCCTACGAGCAGTACTTC. Translated: CASSLRTSGGRQSYEQYF. This sequence joins TRBV5-4 and TRBJ2-7, with TRBD2 matching 14 bases. This CDR3 comprises 18 residues. Per the germline V gene, CDR1 is SGHNT and CDR2 is YYREEE (reference sequence). J lost 1 base, V lost 1 base, and 7 bases had no gene match.

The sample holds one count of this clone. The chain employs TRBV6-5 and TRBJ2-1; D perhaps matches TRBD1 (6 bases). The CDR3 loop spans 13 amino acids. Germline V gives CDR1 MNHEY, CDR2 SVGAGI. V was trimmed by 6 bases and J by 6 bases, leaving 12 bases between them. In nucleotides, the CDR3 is TGTGCCAGCAGCAGTCTAGGGGGCAATGAGCAGTTCTTC. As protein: CASSSLGGNEQFF.

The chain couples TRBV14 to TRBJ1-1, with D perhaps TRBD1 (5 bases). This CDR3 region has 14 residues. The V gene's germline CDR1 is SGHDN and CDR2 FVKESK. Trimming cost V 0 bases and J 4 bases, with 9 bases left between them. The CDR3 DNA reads TGTGCCAGCAGCCAAGAGGCGGGGGTCACTGAAGCTTTCTTT. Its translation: CASSQEAGVTEAFF.

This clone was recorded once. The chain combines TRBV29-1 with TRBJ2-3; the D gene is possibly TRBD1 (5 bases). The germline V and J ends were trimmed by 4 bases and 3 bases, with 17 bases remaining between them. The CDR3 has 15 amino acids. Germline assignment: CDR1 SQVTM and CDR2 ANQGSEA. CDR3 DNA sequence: TGCAGCGTTGTGGGTGGGCAGGGAAATACAGATACGCAGTATTTT. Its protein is CSVVGGQGNTDTQYF.

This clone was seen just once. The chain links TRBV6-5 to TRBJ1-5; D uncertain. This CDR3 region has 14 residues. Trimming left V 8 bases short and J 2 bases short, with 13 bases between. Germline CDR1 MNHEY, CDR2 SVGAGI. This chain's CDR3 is CASSDPRRNQPQHF. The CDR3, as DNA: TGTGCCAGCTCCGACCCAAGGCGCAATCAGCCCCAGCATTTT.